This T cell receptor beta chain was recorded in a study of OX40 agonist ivuxolimab in advanced cancers. Overall study context: Head and neck, renal cell, melanoma or hepatocellular carcinoma were the cancers that dose-escalation patients had. Prior anti-PD-1, anti-PD-L1 or anti-CTLA-4 therapy was allowed; around 43% had some.

Trimming shortened V by 2 bases and J by 2 bases, and 7 bases separated the two germline ends. The length of the CDR3 is 13 residues. CDR1 and CDR2 (germline): SGHKS, YYEKEE (reference sequence). In regard to this clone: Its antigen is currently unknown.

Profiled with immunoSEQ multiplex PCR; TCRdb holds only in-frame clones, not every one. The sample holds about 46,000 clones, about four fifths seen once. Whole-study results and caveats: Clonal expansion in partial responders at 0.1-3.0 mg/kg ranked among the lowest.

This specimen consisted of CD4+ or CD8+ T cells sorted from blood, obtained in a trial of the OX40 agonist ivuxolimab. The TCR was taken from an adult with an advanced solid tumor such as melanoma, head and neck, liver or kidney cancer. This sequence joins TRBV5-5 and TRBJ1-2; no reliable D call. CDR3 loop: CASSLSGNYGYTF. As DNA, the CDR3 is TGTGCCAGCAGCTTATCGGGAAACTATGGCTACACCTTC.